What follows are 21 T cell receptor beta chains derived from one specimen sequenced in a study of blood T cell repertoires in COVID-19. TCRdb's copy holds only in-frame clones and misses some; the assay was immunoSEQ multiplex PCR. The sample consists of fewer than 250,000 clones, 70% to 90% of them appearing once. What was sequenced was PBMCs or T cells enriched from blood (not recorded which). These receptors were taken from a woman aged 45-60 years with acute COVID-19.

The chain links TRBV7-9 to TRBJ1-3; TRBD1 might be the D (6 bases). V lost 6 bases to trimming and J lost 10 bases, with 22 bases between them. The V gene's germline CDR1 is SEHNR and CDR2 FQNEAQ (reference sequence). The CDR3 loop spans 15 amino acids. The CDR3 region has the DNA TGTGCCAGCAGTTACGCAAGTCGGCTGGACAGAACCATATATTTT. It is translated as CASSYASRLDRTIYF.

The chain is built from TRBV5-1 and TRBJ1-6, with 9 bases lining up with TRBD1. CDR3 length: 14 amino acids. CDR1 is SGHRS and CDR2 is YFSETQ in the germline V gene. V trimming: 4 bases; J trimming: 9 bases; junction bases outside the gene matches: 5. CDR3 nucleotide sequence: TGCGCCAGCAGCCAACAGGGGGCAAGTTCACCCCTCCACTTT. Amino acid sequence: CASSQQGASSPLHF.

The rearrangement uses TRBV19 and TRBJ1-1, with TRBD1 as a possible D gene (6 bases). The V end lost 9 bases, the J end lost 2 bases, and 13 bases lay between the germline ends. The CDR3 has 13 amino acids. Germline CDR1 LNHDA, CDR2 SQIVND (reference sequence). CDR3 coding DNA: TGTGCCAGCTCCAAGGGACATAACACTGAAGCTTTCTTT. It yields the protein CASSKGHNTEAFF.

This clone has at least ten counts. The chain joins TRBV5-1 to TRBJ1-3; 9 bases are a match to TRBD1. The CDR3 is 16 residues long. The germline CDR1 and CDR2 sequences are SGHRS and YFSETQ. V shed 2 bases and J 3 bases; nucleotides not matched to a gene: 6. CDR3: CASSLTGTGLGNTIYF. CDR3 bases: TGCGCCAGCAGCTTAACCGGGACAGGGCTTGGAAACACCATATATTTT.

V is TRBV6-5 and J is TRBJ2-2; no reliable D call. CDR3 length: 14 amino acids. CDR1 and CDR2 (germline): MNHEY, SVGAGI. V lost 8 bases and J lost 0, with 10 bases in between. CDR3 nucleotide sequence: TGTGCCAGCCAAACTACTTCGAACACCGGGGAGCTGTTTTTT. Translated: CASQTTSNTGELFF.

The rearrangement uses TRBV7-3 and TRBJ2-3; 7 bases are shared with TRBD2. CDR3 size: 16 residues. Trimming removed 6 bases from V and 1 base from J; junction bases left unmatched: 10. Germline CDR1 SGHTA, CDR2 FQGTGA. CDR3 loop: CASRSPASGGTDTQYF. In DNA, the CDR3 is TGTGCCAGCAGGAGCCCTGCCAGCGGGGGCACAGATACGCAGTATTTT.

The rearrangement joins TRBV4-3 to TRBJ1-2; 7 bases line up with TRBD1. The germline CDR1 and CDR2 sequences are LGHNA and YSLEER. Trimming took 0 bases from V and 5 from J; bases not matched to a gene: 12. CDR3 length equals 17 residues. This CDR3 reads CASSQDARTGDRYGYTF. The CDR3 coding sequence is TGCGCCAGCAGCCAAGATGCTAGGACAGGTGATAGGTATGGCTACACCTTC.

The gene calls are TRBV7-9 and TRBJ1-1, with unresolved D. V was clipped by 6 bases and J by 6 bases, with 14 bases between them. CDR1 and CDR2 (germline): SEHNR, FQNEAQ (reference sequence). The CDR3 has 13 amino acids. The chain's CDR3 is CASREGGFAEAFF. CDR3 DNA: TGTGCCAGCAGGGAGGGAGGGTTCGCTGAAGCTTTCTTT.

CDR3 in amino acids: CASSQGHLGGRGTEAFF. CDR3 coding DNA: TGCGCCAGCAGCCAAGGACATCTGGGGGGACGGGGCACTGAAGCTTTCTTT. This chain connects TRBV4-3 to TRBJ1-1; possible D gene TRBD1, 5 bases. The CDR3 spans 17 residues. Per germline, CDR1 LGHNA and CDR2 YSLEER. V was trimmed by 1 base and J by 4 bases, leaving 19 bases between them.

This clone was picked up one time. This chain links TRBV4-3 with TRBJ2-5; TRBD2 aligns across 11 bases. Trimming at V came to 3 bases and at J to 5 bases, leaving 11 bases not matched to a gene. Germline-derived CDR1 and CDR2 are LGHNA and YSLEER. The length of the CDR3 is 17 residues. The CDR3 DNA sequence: TGCGCCAGCAGCCACGGACTTTCTAGCGGGGGGAGGGAGACCCAGTACTTC. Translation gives CASSHGLSSGGRETQYF.

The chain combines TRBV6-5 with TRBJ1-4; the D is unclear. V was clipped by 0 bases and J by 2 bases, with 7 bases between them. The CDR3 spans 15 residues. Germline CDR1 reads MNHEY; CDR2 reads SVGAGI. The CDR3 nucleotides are TGTGCCAGCAGTTACTCGGGAGGCACTAATGAAAAACTGTTTTTT. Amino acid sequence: CASSYSGGTNEKLFF.

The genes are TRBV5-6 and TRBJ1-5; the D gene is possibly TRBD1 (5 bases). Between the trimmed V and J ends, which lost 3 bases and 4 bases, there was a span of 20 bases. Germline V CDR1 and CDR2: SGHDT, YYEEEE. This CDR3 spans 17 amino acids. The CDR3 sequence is CASSSLAGERPNQPQHF. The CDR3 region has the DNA TGTGCCAGCAGCTCCTTGGCGGGGGAGAGACCGAATCAGCCCCAGCATTTT.

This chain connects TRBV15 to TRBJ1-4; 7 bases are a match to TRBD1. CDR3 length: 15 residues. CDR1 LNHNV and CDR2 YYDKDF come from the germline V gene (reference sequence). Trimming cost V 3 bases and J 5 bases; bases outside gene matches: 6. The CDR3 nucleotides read TGTGCCACCAGCAGCCTAACAGGGGTCAATGAAAAACTGTTTTTT. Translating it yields CATSSLTGVNEKLFF.

The CDR3 spells CASSSRGLYTEAFF. In DNA form, the CDR3 reads TGTGCCAGCAGTTCGAGGGGGCTTTATACTGAAGCTTTCTTT. This chain links TRBV6-5 with TRBJ1-1; 7 bases map to TRBD1. The ends lost 4 bases at V and 5 bases at J; junction bases unmatched: 7. The CDR3 extends over 14 amino acids. Germline CDR1 is MNHEY and CDR2 is SVGAGI.

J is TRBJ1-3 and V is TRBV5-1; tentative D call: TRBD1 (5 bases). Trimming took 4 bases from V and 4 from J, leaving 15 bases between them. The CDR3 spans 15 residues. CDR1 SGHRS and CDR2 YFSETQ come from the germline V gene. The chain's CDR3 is CASSRAQGSGNTIYF. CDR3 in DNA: TGCGCCAGCAGCCGAGCCCAGGGTTCAGGAAACACCATATATTTT. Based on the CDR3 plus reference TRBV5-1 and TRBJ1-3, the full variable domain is KAGVTQTPRYLIKTRGQQVTLSCSPISGHRSVSWYQQTPGQGLQFLFEYFSETQRNKGNFPGRFSGRQFSNSRSEMNVSTLELGDSALYLCASSRAQGSGNTIYFGEGSWLTVV.

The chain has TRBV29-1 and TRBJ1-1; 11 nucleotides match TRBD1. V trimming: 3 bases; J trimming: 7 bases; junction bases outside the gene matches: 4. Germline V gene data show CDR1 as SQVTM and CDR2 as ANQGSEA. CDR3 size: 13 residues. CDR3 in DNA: TGCAGCGTTGAGGGGGACAGGGGGGATGAAGCTTTCTTT. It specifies CSVEGDRGDEAFF.

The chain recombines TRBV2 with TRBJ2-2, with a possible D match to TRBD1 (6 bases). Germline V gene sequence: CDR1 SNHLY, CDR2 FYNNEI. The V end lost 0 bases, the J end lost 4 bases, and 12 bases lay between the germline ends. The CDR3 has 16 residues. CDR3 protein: CASSEATGTLTGELFF. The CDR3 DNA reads TGTGCCAGCAGTGAAGCAACCGGGACACTCACCGGGGAGCTGTTTTTT.

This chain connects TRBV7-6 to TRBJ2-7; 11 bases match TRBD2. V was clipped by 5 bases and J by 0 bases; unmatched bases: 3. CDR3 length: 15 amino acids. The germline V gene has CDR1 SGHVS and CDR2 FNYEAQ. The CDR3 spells CASSLGTSGSYEQYF. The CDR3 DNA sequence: TGTGCCAGCAGCCTGGGGACTAGCGGCTCCTACGAGCAGTACTTC.

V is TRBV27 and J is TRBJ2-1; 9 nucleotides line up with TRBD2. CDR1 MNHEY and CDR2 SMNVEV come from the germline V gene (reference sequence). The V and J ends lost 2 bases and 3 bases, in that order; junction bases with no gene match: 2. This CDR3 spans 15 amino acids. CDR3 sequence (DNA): TGTGCCAGCAGTTTACGCGGGGGGGGCTACAATGAGCAGTTCTTC. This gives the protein CASSLRGGGYNEQFF.

The CDR3: CASSRGLNYGYTF. The DNA of the CDR3 is TGTGCCAGCAGTAGAGGGCTAAACTATGGCTACACCTTC. This chain links TRBV6-6 with TRBJ1-2; no firm D call. The CDR3 runs 13 residues. Germline CDR1 is MNHNY and CDR2 is SVGAGI (reference sequence). V gave up 5 bases and J gave up 2 bases, with 9 bases separating them.

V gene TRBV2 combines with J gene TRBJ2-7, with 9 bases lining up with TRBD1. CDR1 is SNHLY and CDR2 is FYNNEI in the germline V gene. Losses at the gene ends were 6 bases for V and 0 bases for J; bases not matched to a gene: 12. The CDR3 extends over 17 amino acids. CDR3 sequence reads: CASSLGQGLLYSYEQYF. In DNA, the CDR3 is TGTGCCAGCAGCCTGGGACAGGGCCTTCTCTACTCCTACGAGCAGTACTTC.